This paragraph covers one T cell receptor (beta chain) sequence. Its antigen is unidentified. Assay used: immunoSEQ multiplex PCR; TCRdb lists only in-frame clones, some missing. The data show some 94,000 clones, approximately 90% seen once. The sample belongs to a study of T cell responses to AZD1222 COVID-19 vaccine. Overall study: Pooling of second doses given at about 4 or about 12 weeks was done.

Notes on the study in general: Just a handful of people given AZD1222 tested seropositive at baseline. Spike as a whole was targeted by vaccine-associated CD4 TCRs, dominant at 160-218 and 743-854. Only after the peak T cell response were repertoires sampled.

CDR1 SGHTA and CDR2 FQGNSA come from the germline V gene. V lost 6 bases and J lost 9; bases outside the gene matches: 19. The CDR3 consists of 17 residues. Sample: peripheral blood, taken on day 0 of AZD1222 vaccination. The chain combines TRBV7-2 with TRBJ2-2; 7 positions match TRBD2. The receptor was isolated from an adult in good health. CDR3 coding DNA: TGTGCCAGCAGTCCTTACCGACTAGCTGAGGGGAGCCGGGAGCTGTTTTTT. It is translated as CASSPYRLAEGSRELFF.